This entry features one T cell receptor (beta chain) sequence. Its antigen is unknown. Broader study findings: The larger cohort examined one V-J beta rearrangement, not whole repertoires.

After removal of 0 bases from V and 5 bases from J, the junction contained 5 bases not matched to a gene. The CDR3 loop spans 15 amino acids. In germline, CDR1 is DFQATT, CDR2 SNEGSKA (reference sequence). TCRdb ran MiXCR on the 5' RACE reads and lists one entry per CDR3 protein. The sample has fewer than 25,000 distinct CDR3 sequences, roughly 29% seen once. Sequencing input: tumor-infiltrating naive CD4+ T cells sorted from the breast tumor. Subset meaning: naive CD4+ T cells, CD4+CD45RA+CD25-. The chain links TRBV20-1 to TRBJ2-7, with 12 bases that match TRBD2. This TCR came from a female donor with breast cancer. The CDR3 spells CSAREVGLAGNEQYF. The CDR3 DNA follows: TGCAGTGCTAGAGAGGTCGGACTAGCGGGAAACGAGCAGTACTTC.